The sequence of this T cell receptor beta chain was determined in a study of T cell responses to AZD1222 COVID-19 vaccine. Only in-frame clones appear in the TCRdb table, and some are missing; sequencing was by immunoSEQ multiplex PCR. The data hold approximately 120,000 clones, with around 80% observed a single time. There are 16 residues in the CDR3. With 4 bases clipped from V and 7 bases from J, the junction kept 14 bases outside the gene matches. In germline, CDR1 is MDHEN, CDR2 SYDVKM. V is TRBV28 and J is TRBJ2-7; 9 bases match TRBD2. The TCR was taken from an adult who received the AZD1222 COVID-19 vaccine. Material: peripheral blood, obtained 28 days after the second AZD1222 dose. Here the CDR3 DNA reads TGTGCCAGCAGTTCATCCTCCGCGGGGGGGCGGGGAGAGCAGTACTTC. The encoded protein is CASSSSSAGGRGEQYF.